This T cell receptor beta chain was captured in a study of T and B cells in COVID-19 patients. Multiplex PCR with BIOMED2 TRB-A/B primer pools amplified TRB rearrangements. TCRdb re-called the multiplex PCR reads with MiXCR, one entry per CDR3 protein. The data show approximately 11,000 distinct CDR3 sequences, around 34% seen once. On this clonotype itself: Antigen specificity is unknown. One end of the junction does not line up with germline, which may come from a read error.

Each TRB amplification used roughly 220-550 ng of genomic DNA from blood. The CDR3 consists of 16 residues. Germline V CDR1 and CDR2: SGHDT, YYEEEE. General study findings and limits: Active COVID-19 showed highly clonal TRB repertoires; recovery showed diversity and richness above healthy donors.

The sequenced sample was blood. The clonotype comes from a human donor with active COVID-19. This rearrangement joins TRBV5-6 to TRBJ2-1; D gene ambiguous. CDR3 in DNA: TGCGCCAGCACCCTGGACCCCCCAAACTCCTACAATGAGCAGTTCTTC. Protein sequence: CASTLDPPNSYNEQFF.